The sequence of this T cell receptor beta chain was determined in a study of shared clonotypes between healthy human individuals. Profiled with immunoSEQ multiplex PCR; TCRdb holds only in-frame clones, not every one. The sample contains some 1.4 million clones, roughly 96% of which appear only once. The sequenced material came from naive CD4+ T cells sorted from blood. Subset in this sample: CD45RA+ positively selected. The origin of this receptor is a man between 25 and 39 years old in good health.

The CDR3 nucleotides are TGTGCCAGCAGCTTGGCAGATAACATTCAGTACTTC. It is translated as CASSLADNIQYF. The V gene is TRBV5-4, the J gene TRBJ2-4; D is unresolved. The V gene lost 0 bases and the J gene lost 7 bases, with 5 bases spanning the gap. In germline, CDR1 is SGHNT, CDR2 YYREEE (reference sequence). The CDR3 extends over 12 amino acids. Drawing the rest from reference TRBV5-4 and TRBJ2-4, the complete variable domain is ETGVTQSPTHLIKTRGQQVTLRCSSQSGHNTVSWYQQALGQGPQFIFQYYREEENGRGNFPPRFSGLQFPNYSSELNVNALELDDSALYLCASSLADNIQYFGAGTRLSVL.